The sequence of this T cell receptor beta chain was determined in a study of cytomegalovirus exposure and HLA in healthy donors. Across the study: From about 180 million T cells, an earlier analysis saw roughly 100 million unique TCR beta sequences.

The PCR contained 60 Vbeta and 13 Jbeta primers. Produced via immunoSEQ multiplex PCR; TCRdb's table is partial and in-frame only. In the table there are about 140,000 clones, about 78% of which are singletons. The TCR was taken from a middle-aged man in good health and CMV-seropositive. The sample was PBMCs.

CDR3 residues: CASSPRTGQVEQYF. The CDR3 coding sequence is TGTGCCAGCAGCCCCCGGACTGGTCAGGTCGAGCAGTACTTC. The gene calls are TRBV11-3 and TRBJ2-7; tentative D call: TRBD2 (5 bases). Germline lookup yields CDR1 SGHNT and CDR2 YENEEA. Between the trimmed V and J ends, which lost 5 bases and 6 bases, there was a span of 17 bases. CDR3 length: 14 residues.